The 20 T cell receptor beta chains below all came from one sample that was sequenced in a study of cytomegalovirus exposure and HLA in healthy donors. TCRdb's table, derived via immunoSEQ multiplex PCR, lists solely in-frame clones and lacks some. The profile shows around 150,000 clones, approximately 89% of them singletons. Input material: PBMCs. These receptors all come from a woman between 18 and 29 years old in good health and CMV-seropositive.

This clone was recorded once. The rearrangement uses TRBV28 and TRBJ1-5; D is uncertain. V lost 3 bases to trimming and J lost 0 bases, with 12 bases between them. Germline-derived CDR1 and CDR2 are MDHEN and SYDVKM. CDR3 length: 16 amino acids. The DNA of the CDR3 is TGTGCCAGCAGTTTTTGGGGAGAGATTAGCAATCAGCCCCAGCATTTT. It yields the protein CASSFWGEISNQPQHF.

The chain has TRBV19 and TRBJ2-7, with D perhaps TRBD1 (6 bases). V was cut by 3 bases and J by 2 bases, with 11 bases left in between. CDR1 LNHDA and CDR2 SQIVND come from the germline V gene (reference sequence). The CDR3 is made up of 14 amino acids. The CDR3 region is CASSIGDTTYEQYF. CDR3 bases: TGTGCCAGTAGTATCGGGGACACAACCTACGAGCAGTACTTC.

This clone was seen only once. The genes are TRBV9 and TRBJ1-1; D not resolved. This CDR3 region has 13 residues. CDR1 is SGDLS and CDR2 is YYNGEE in the germline V gene. Between the trimmed V and J ends, which lost 1 base and 0 bases, there was a span of 4 bases. The CDR3 DNA reads as TGTGCCAGCAGCGTAACGGTGAACACTGAAGCTTTCTTT. Translated, it gives CASSVTVNTEAFF.

This rearrangement joins TRBV29-1 to TRBJ2-7, with 8 bases lining up with TRBD2. CDR1 is SQVTM and CDR2 is ANQGSEA in the germline V gene. The CDR3 loop spans 13 amino acids. The V segment lost 4 bases and the J segment 2 bases; nucleotides outside the gene matches: 4. As DNA, the CDR3 is TGCAGCGTTGTTGTAGCGGGAACCTACGAGCAGTACTTC. It encodes CSVVVAGTYEQYF.

The CDR3 DNA reads as TGTGCCAGCTCCGGGGGATTCTACGAGCAGTACTTC. Its translation is CASSGGFYEQYF. The chain combines TRBV5-6 with TRBJ2-7, with D maybe TRBD2 (6 bases). Germline CDR1 is SGHDT and CDR2 is YYEEEE. The germline V and J ends were trimmed by 7 bases and 3 bases, with 11 bases remaining between them. The CDR3 runs 12 residues.

This clone was counted a single time. The gene calls are TRBV19 and TRBJ1-3, with D maybe TRBD1 (5 bases). Germline V gene sequence: CDR1 LNHDA, CDR2 SQIVND (reference sequence). V lost 3 bases and J lost 2, with 14 bases in between. The CDR3 totals 16 residues. The DNA for the CDR3 is TGTGCCAGTAGTATTATCCCGACAGCTCCTGGAAACACCATATATTTT. As protein: CASSIIPTAPGNTIYF.

The V call is TRBV4-1, the J call TRBJ2-5; D is possibly TRBD2 (6 bases). Deletions cut 3 bases from V and 5 bases from J, with 16 bases between. CDR3 length: 15 amino acids. In germline, CDR1 is MGHRA, CDR2 YSYEKL. The CDR3, as DNA: TGCGCCAGCAGCCAGGAGAAAGGAGGGGAGGAGACCCAGTACTTC. Translated: CASSQEKGGEETQYF.

The chain employs TRBV27 and TRBJ2-1; possible D gene TRBD2, 6 bases. Trimming stripped 3 bases from V and 5 bases from J, with 20 bases between. In germline, CDR1 is MNHEY, CDR2 SMNVEV (reference sequence). The CDR3 extends over 17 amino acids. CDR3 amino acids: CASSFRGGNGVNNEQFF. The CDR3 nucleotides read TGTGCCAGCAGTTTTAGGGGCGGGAACGGAGTTAACAATGAGCAGTTCTTC.

A few counts support this clone. The chain combines TRBV27 with TRBJ2-7; the match to TRBD1 covers 7 bases. From germline, CDR1 is MNHEY and CDR2 SMNVEV (reference sequence). V dropped 6 bases and J dropped 0; count of bases not matched to a gene: 8. This CDR3 comprises 15 residues. The DNA for the CDR3 is TGTGCCAGCAGCATCGGGACAGCTAGCTCCTACGAGCAGTACTTC. Residues: CASSIGTASSYEQYF.

This clone has only one observation. The chain combines TRBV19 with TRBJ1-2; TRBD1 aligns across 10 bases. The CDR3 is 16 amino acids. CDR1 and CDR2 (germline): LNHDA, SQIVND (reference sequence). Trimming took 9 bases from V and 6 from J; bases not matched to a gene: 16. CDR3 in amino acids: CARPGQGVLEVDGYTF. The CDR3 DNA sequence: TGTGCCAGGCCAGGACAGGGGGTATTGGAGGTCGATGGCTACACCTTC.

V usage is TRBV5-8 and J usage is TRBJ2-5, with TRBD1 identical over 10 bases. The CDR3 loop spans 14 amino acids. With 2 bases clipped from V and 3 bases from J, the junction kept 1 base outside the gene matches. Per the germline V gene, CDR1 is SGHTS and CDR2 is YDEGEE. CDR3 amino acids: CASSFGQGEETQYF. CDR3 nucleotides: TGTGCCAGCAGCTTTGGACAGGGGGAAGAGACCCAGTACTTC.

This clone was detected once. V and J are TRBV6-1 and TRBJ2-7; 8 bases map to TRBD2. Trimming took 2 bases from V and 3 from J; bases not matched to a gene: 6. Germline values: CDR1 MNHNS, CDR2 SASEGT. The CDR3 extends over 15 amino acids. The CDR3 DNA is TGTGCCAGCAGTGAAACGAGCGGGAGTGGCTACGAGCAGTACTTC. Translating it yields CASSETSGSGYEQYF.

This chain links TRBV7-2 with TRBJ2-1; TRBD2 aligns across 10 bases. The length of the CDR3 is 16 residues. V shed 0 bases, J shed 8 bases, and the junction held 7 bases outside the gene matches. From germline, CDR1 is SGHTA and CDR2 FQGNSA. The CDR3 reads CASSLAWLAGEYEQFF. The CDR3 DNA reads as TGTGCCAGCAGCTTAGCGTGGCTAGCGGGAGAATATGAGCAGTTCTTC.

This chain joins TRBV7-9 and TRBJ1-5, with D uncertain. Germline V gives CDR1 SEHNR, CDR2 FQNEAQ (reference sequence). CDR3 length: 14 amino acids. V lost 5 bases and J lost 5, with 13 bases in between. The CDR3 here is CASSPYGMDQPQHF. CDR3 bases: TGTGCCAGCAGCCCGTACGGGATGGATCAGCCCCAGCATTTT.

The CDR3: CASSRGRASGSGETQYF. The CDR3 DNA reads TGTGCCAGCAGCCGAGGGAGGGCTAGCGGGAGTGGAGAGACCCAGTACTTC. The chain employs TRBV11-2 and TRBJ2-5, with 10 bases matching TRBD2. The CDR3 consists of 17 residues. V gave up 5 bases and J gave up 4 bases; unmatched junction bases: 13. CDR1 is SGHAT and CDR2 is FQNNGV in the germline V gene.

The CDR3, as DNA: TGTGCCAGCAGCACCCGTCGTAAGTTAGCGGGATACACAGATACGCAGTATTTT. This codes for CASSTRRKLAGYTDTQYF. The chain links TRBV7-2 to TRBJ2-3; 8 bases line up with TRBD2. The CDR3 has 18 residues. Per germline, CDR1 SGHTA and CDR2 FQGNSA. The junction had 15 bases not matched to a gene; V was cut back by 5 bases and J by 2 bases.

The chain recombines TRBV6-1 with TRBJ1-1; maybe TRBD1 (6 bases). The CDR3 spans 15 residues. V lost 5 bases to trimming and J lost 0 bases, with 13 bases between them. CDR1 and CDR2 from the germline V gene are MNHNS and SASEGT. As DNA, the CDR3 is TGTGCCAGCAGTCCCGACAGGCCCATGAACACTGAAGCTTTCTTT. Protein: CASSPDRPMNTEAFF.

The chain is built from TRBV7-6 and TRBJ2-3; maybe TRBD1 (5 bases). The germline V gene has CDR1 SGHVS and CDR2 FNYEAQ. The CDR3 sequence is 14 residues long. V was shortened by 1 base and J by 4 bases, with 9 bases between the two germline ends. CDR3 sequence (DNA): TGTGCCAGCAGCTTAGAAGGCAGGGCAGATACGCAGTATTTT. Its translation: CASSLEGRADTQYF.

This clone has more than one count but fewer than ten. This chain uses TRBV6-5 with TRBJ1-2; 8 bases fit TRBD1. The germline V gene encodes CDR1 MNHEY and CDR2 SVGAGI. The CDR3 spans 14 residues. V was clipped by 2 bases and J by 5 bases; unmatched bases: 4. The CDR3 coding sequence is TGTGCCAGCAGTTACCCAGGGGGCGGGTATGGCTACACCTTC. Its translation: CASSYPGGGYGYTF.

The gene calls are TRBV27 and TRBJ2-3; 7 positions agree with TRBD2. The length of the CDR3 is 15 residues. Looked up from germline, CDR1 is MNHEY and CDR2 is SMNVEV (reference sequence). The V and J ends lost 3 bases and 4 bases, in that order; junction bases with no gene match: 7. CDR3 nucleotide sequence: TGTGCCAGCAGTTTTGGTGGGAGGGCCGCAGATACGCAGTATTTT. This gives the protein CASSFGGRAADTQYF.